A single sample gave rise to the 8 T cell receptor beta chains below, sequenced in a study of PD-1 blockade in classical Hodgkin lymphoma (dated by TCRdb to the early 2020s). The library was made by the immunoSEQ multiplex PCR assay. The table comes from immuneACCESS by way of TCRdb, which keeps in-frame sequences with V and J called. Part of the clones is missing from these tables; in studies checked, under half for an unresolved V gene and the rest for unknown reasons. The sample data list about 90,000 clones, and about nine tenths of these were observed just once. The ten biggest clones cover approximately 2.6% of the sample. The sample's time point label, in plain terms: cycle 2 day 1 (C2D1) of nivolumab. Every trial patient had relapsed after autologous stem cell transplantation, and cohorts A, B and C differed in prior brentuximab vedotin exposure. The sequenced sample was peripheral blood mononuclear cells (PBMCs), obtained before the second cycle of nivolumab. All receptors come from a human donor with classical Hodgkin lymphoma.

This chain joins TRBV11-2 and TRBJ2-7, with no clear D. V was shortened by 5 bases and J by 5 bases, with 16 bases between the two germline ends. Germline lookup yields CDR1 SGHAT and CDR2 FQNNGV. The CDR3 loop spans 14 amino acids. Written as DNA, the CDR3 is TGTGCCAGCAGCCCCACCTCTGTTGCCCACGAGCAGTACTTC. Translation: CASSPTSVAHEQYF.

V is TRBV5-5 and J is TRBJ2-1; no reliable D call. Per germline, CDR1 SGHKS and CDR2 YYEKEE (reference sequence). V shed 4 bases and J shed 6 bases, with 8 bases lying between them. This CDR3 has 12 residues. This chain's CDR3 is CASSRLVNEQFF. The DNA of the CDR3 is TGTGCCAGCAGCAGACTTGTCAATGAGCAGTTCTTC.

The rearrangement links TRBV27 to TRBJ1-2; 8 positions match TRBD1. Germline lookup yields CDR1 MNHEY and CDR2 SMNVEV (reference sequence). The CDR3 extends over 15 amino acids. Trimming cost V 7 bases and J 4 bases; bases outside gene matches: 11. The CDR3: CASTYQGALVYGYTF. CDR3 DNA: TGTGCCAGCACCTACCAGGGGGCGCTTGTCTATGGCTACACCTTC.

The rearrangement links TRBV6-1 to TRBJ2-1; 8 bases fit TRBD1. This CDR3 has 15 residues. Germline V gene sequence: CDR1 MNHNS, CDR2 SASEGT. Trimming took 3 bases from V and 4 from J; bases not matched to a gene: 5. The CDR3 is CASSDWGTGYNEQFF. The CDR3 coding sequence is TGTGCCAGCAGTGACTGGGGGACAGGTTACAATGAGCAGTTCTTC.

The rearrangement uses TRBV7-9 and TRBJ1-2, with D possibly TRBD1 on 5 matching bases. The V gene lost 7 bases and the J gene lost 4 bases, with 10 bases spanning the gap. Germline V lookup: CDR1 SEHNR, CDR2 FQNEAQ (reference sequence). The CDR3 contains 12 residues. CDR3 coding DNA: TGTGCCAGCACCGGGACGGCCTATGGCTACACCTTC. Its translation: CASTGTAYGYTF. The whole variable domain, remainder taken from reference TRBV7-9 and TRBJ1-2, is DTGVSQNPRHKITKRGQNVTFRCDPISEHNRLYWYRQTLGQGPEFLTYFQNEAQLEKSRLLSDRFSAERPKGSFSTLEIQRTEQGDSAMYLCASTGTAYGYTFGSGTRLTVV.

The chain carries TRBV5-6 and TRBJ1-2, with D unresolved. The germline V gene encodes CDR1 SGHDT and CDR2 YYEEEE. V was clipped by 0 bases and J by 0 bases, with 6 bases between them. The CDR3 covers 14 residues. CDR3 sequence (DNA): TGTGCCAGCAGCTTGGATCCAGCTAACTATGGCTACACCTTC. Amino acid sequence: CASSLDPANYGYTF.

The chain carries TRBV29-1 and TRBJ2-5; TRBD2 is a possible D gene (6 bases). Germline values: CDR1 SQVTM, CDR2 ANQGSEA. CDR3 size: 14 residues. V was pared by 7 bases and J by 0 bases, with 15 bases between. The chain's CDR3 is CSARDGGYQETQYF. DNA of the CDR3: TGCAGCGCCCGGGACGGAGGGTACCAAGAGACCCAGTACTTC.

The chain is built from TRBV27 and TRBJ1-6; no definite D call. The CDR3 extends over 14 amino acids. V was shortened by 2 bases and J by 4 bases, with 6 bases between the two germline ends. Germline V lookup: CDR1 MNHEY, CDR2 SMNVEV (reference sequence). CDR3 loop: CASSLMGYNSPLHF. The DNA for the CDR3 is TGTGCCAGCAGTTTAATGGGGTATAATTCACCCCTCCACTTT.